Presented here are 21 T cell receptor beta chains from one specimen sequenced in a study of patients and donors after allogeneic stem cell transplantation. TCRdb reanalysed the RT-PCR reads using MiXCR and keeps one entry per CDR3 protein. The repertoire holds 150,000 or so distinct CDR3 sequences, with 24% as singletons. Sequencing was done on a sample of blood, either unsorted or a sorted T cell fraction (not recorded which). The origin of the receptors is a human donor who was either an allogeneic HSCT recipient or a stem cell or donor lymphocyte infusion donor (not recorded which). It is not recorded whose cells these are; they may come from a transplant donor.

This clonotype has a count of ten or more. The chain recombines TRBV12-3 or TRBV12-4 with TRBJ1-3; D gene ambiguous. The CDR3 covers 13 residues. V shed 4 bases and J shed 4 bases, with 8 bases lying between them. CDR3 amino acids: CASSSRTGNTIYF. CDR3 nucleotides: TGTGCCAGCAGTTCCCGGACGGGAAACACCATATATTTT.

Here the CDR3 reads CAICGDSSYEQYF. For the CDR3, the DNA is TGTGCCATCTGTGGGGACAGCTCCTACGAGCAGTACTTC. The chain employs TRBV10-3 and TRBJ2-7; 7 positions match TRBD1. The CDR3 runs 13 residues. Losses at the gene ends were 8 bases for V and 0 bases for J; bases not matched to a gene: 4. Per the germline V gene, CDR1 is ENHRY and CDR2 is SYGVKD.

This rearrangement joins TRBV20-1 to TRBJ2-1; D remains ambiguous. V was trimmed by 4 bases and J by 5 bases, leaving 6 bases between them. Germline values: CDR1 DFQATT, CDR2 SNEGSKA (reference sequence). This CDR3 is built from 11 residues. CDR3: CSATFDNEQFF. The CDR3 nucleotides read TGCAGTGCTACCTTCGACAATGAGCAGTTCTTC.

The chain recombines TRBV15 with TRBJ1-6; possibly TRBD1 for D (6 bases). The germline V gene has CDR1 LNHNV and CDR2 YYDKDF (reference sequence). The CDR3 spans 20 residues. V lost 0 bases and J 2 bases, leaving 20 bases between the germline ends. CDR3 sequence: CATSRETGNPFAPYNSPLHF. As DNA, the CDR3 is TGTGCCACCAGCAGAGAAACAGGGAACCCCTTCGCCCCCTATAATTCACCCCTCCACTTT.

This clonotype showed up just a few times. This chain joins TRBV12-3 or TRBV12-4 and TRBJ2-3; D is perhaps TRBD1 (7 bases). Between the trimmed V and J ends, which lost 6 bases and 3 bases, there was a span of 19 bases. This CDR3 contains 16 residues. This CDR3 is CASSPLASRGTDTQYF. The CDR3 region has the DNA TGTGCCAGCAGCCCACTAGCCTCCAGGGGGACAGATACGCAGTATTTT.

This clonotype was seen only a few times. The chain links TRBV9 to TRBJ1-3, with D possibly being TRBD1 (5 bases). Trimming pared 3 bases from V and 0 bases from J, leaving 13 bases between. Per the germline V gene, CDR1 is SGDLS and CDR2 is YYNGEE. The CDR3 is made up of 16 amino acids. The CDR3 reads CASSGRDGSSGNTIYF. CDR3 DNA sequence: TGTGCCAGCAGCGGCCGGGACGGATCCTCTGGAAACACCATATATTTT.

Points on this clonotype: This CDR3 is missing its conserved last phenylalanine or tryptophan, likely due to a read error. The chain combines TRBV7-4 with TRBJ1-1; no clear D. The V end was cut by 3 bases, the J end by 4 bases, with 12 bases between. This CDR3 spans 14 amino acids. In germline, CDR1 is SGHVT, CDR2 SQSDAQ. CDR3 nucleotides: TGTGCCAGCAGCTTTTCCTTATCGGCCACTGAAGCTTTCTTG. It codes for CASSFSLSATEAFL.

This clonotype was counted a few times. This chain connects TRBV12-3 or TRBV12-4 to TRBJ2-3; TRBD1 aligns across 12 bases. V gave up 7 bases and J gave up 9 bases; unmatched junction bases: 5. The CDR3 has 13 residues. CDR3 region: CASKGTGGLTQYF. The CDR3 DNA sequence: TGTGCCAGCAAAGGGACAGGGGGCCTGACGCAGTATTTT.

In its sample, this clonotype was seen a few times. The gene calls are TRBV5-1 and TRBJ1-6; D ambiguous. V was clipped by 2 bases and J by 9 bases, with 12 bases between them. This CDR3 comprises 14 residues. The germline V gene encodes CDR1 SGHRS and CDR2 YFSETQ. The CDR3 region has the DNA TGCGCCAGCAGCTTTCCGGGTGTAGGTTCACCCCTCCACTTT. It encodes CASSFPGVGSPLHF.

The rearrangement joins TRBV5-1 to TRBJ2-7; D may be TRBD1 (5 bases). CDR3 size: 14 residues. The V gene lost 0 bases and the J gene lost 2 bases, with 9 bases spanning the gap. Germline CDR1 reads SGHRS; CDR2 reads YFSETQ. CDR3 nucleotide sequence: TGCGCCAGCAGCTTGGAGACAGCTACCTACGAGCAGTACTTC. Residues: CASSLETATYEQYF.

The chain employs TRBV5-1 and TRBJ1-4; D remains ambiguous. The CDR3 has 16 amino acids. Trimming cost V 1 base and J 7 bases, with 17 bases left between them. Looked up from germline, CDR1 is SGHRS and CDR2 is YFSETQ. In nucleotides, the CDR3 is TGCGCCAGCAGCTTGACCACTTCGGGGTCGGGTGAAAAACTGTTTTTT. This gives the protein CASSLTTSGSGEKLFF.

This clonotype appeared a few times. This chain links TRBV5-6 with TRBJ2-3; 10 positions agree with TRBD2. CDR1 and CDR2 (germline): SGHDT, YYEEEE. The CDR3 consists of 14 residues. Trimming cost V 4 bases and J 8 bases; bases outside gene matches: 7. This CDR3 reads CASSLNSGGTTQYF. The CDR3 bases are TGTGCCAGCAGCCTGAATAGCGGGGGGACTACGCAGTATTTT. Full variable domain (rest looked up from reference TRBV5-6 and TRBJ2-3): DAGVTQSPTHLIKTRGQQVTLRCSPKSGHDTVSWYQQALGQGPQFIFQYYEEEERQRGNFPDRFSGHQFPNYSSELNVNALLLGDSALYLCASSLNSGGTTQYFGPGTRLTVL.

The V call is TRBV12-5, the J call TRBJ2-2, with D tentatively TRBD2 (6 bases). Trimming cost V 2 bases and J 5 bases, with 9 bases left between them. The germline V gene encodes CDR1 LGHNT and CDR2 FRNRAP. CDR3 length: 14 residues. The CDR3 DNA is TGTGCTAGTGGTTTGATTGGGGGGACCGGGGAGCTGTTTTTT. It translates to CASGLIGGTGELFF.

The J gene is TRBJ1-1, the V gene TRBV20-1, with unresolved D. The CDR3 contains 10 residues. Germline-derived CDR1 and CDR2 are DFQATT and SNEGSKA (reference sequence). Trimming pared 3 bases from V and 7 bases from J, leaving 6 bases between. Here the CDR3 reads CSARDFEAFF. CDR3 bases: TGCAGTGCTAGGGATTTTGAAGCTTTCTTT.

This clonotype appeared many times. The rearrangement uses TRBV5-1 and TRBJ1-1; D call uncertain. Trimming took 2 bases from V and 0 from J, leaving 8 bases between them. CDR1 is SGHRS and CDR2 is YFSETQ in the germline V gene. CDR3 length: 14 residues. CDR3 coding DNA: TGCGCCAGCAGCTTTAAGACAATGAACACTGAAGCTTTCTTT. Protein: CASSFKTMNTEAFF.

Remarks on this clonotype: This may be a read error: a much more frequent sequence differs by one nucleotide. This CDR3 is missing its conserved last phenylalanine or tryptophan, likely due to a read error. This chain links TRBV25-1 with TRBJ1-1, with unresolved D. The V gene lost 1 base and the J gene lost 4 bases, with 13 bases spanning the gap. Germline V lookup: CDR1 MGHDK, CDR2 SYGVNS. This CDR3 contains 15 residues. In DNA form, the CDR3 reads TGTGCCAGCAGTGAATGGACCCAGGTGGGCACTGAAGCTTTCTTG. Translation gives CASSEWTQVGTEAFL.

In DNA form, the CDR3 reads TGTGCCAGCAGTCCAGGGAATTACAGTAGATTTAGTGGAGCTTTCTTT. Amino acids: CASSPGNYSRFSGAFF. This rearrangement joins TRBV5-4 to TRBJ1-1; D is perhaps TRBD1 (5 bases). The CDR3 sequence is 16 residues long. Trimming removed 5 bases from V and 10 bases from J, with 27 bases in between. Germline V lookup: CDR1 SGHNT, CDR2 YYREEE (reference sequence).

This sequence joins TRBV7-6 and TRBJ2-7, with 10 nucleotides matching TRBD1. CDR1 is SGHVS, CDR2 FNYEAQ, per germline. This CDR3 has 15 residues. Germline trimming cut 10 bases from V and 3 bases from J; bases unmatched to any gene: 12. The CDR3 here is CATARGTGENYEQYF. DNA of the CDR3: TGTGCCACCGCTAGGGGGACAGGGGAGAACTACGAGCAGTACTTC.

There are many counts of this clonotype. The chain employs TRBV20-1 and TRBJ1-6; 9 bases are shared with TRBD1. V lost 3 bases to trimming and J lost 5 bases; unmatched junction nucleotides: 11. This CDR3 has 17 residues. CDR1 and CDR2 (germline): DFQATT, SNEGSKA (reference sequence). In DNA, the CDR3 is TGCAGTGCTAGCCCCGGGACAGGGAAGGCAAATAATTCACCCCTCCACTTT. As protein: CSASPGTGKANNSPLHF.

The gene calls are TRBV10-3 and TRBJ2-7, with a weak D call TRBD2 (6 bases). Germline V CDR1 and CDR2: ENHRY, SYGVKD. The V end was cut by 2 bases, the J end by 2 bases, with 19 bases between. The CDR3 is 17 amino acids. The CDR3 spells CAISEPSTGTSTYEQYF. DNA for the CDR3: TGTGCCATCAGTGAGCCATCAACCGGGACTTCAACCTACGAGCAGTACTTC.

The genes are TRBV15 and TRBJ1-1, with TRBD1 as a possible D gene (6 bases). The V gene's germline CDR1 is LNHNV and CDR2 YYDKDF (reference sequence). Trimming removed 2 bases from V and 0 bases from J, with 13 bases in between. This CDR3 comprises 16 residues. The CDR3 DNA sequence: TGTGCCACCAGCAGAAAGGACAGCCGCATGAACACTGAAGCTTTCTTT. It encodes CATSRKDSRMNTEAFF.